This entry concerns a single T cell receptor (beta chain). The antigen is not known. The data were taken from a study of PD-L1 blockade in urothelial cancer. Overall study: Patients' prior chemotherapy regimens numbered 0 to 3.

With 7 bases clipped from V and 7 bases from J, the junction kept 17 bases outside the gene matches. Germline values: CDR1 SQVTM, CDR2 ANQGSEA. This CDR3 contains 15 residues. Specified time point: pretreatment peripheral blood. Every PCR was spiked with synthetic TCR analog templates. Measured with immunoSEQ multiplex PCR; TCRdb has only the in-frame clones, and not every one. Of tens of thousands of clones listed, 84% are singletons. Whole-study findings and limits: Pretreatment peripheral blood TCR clonality that fell below the median predicted better survival among the patients studied. It was durable-benefit patients whose tumor-associated blood clones expanded more at 3 weeks.

This material consisted of PBMCs, taken around atezolizumab (anti-PD-L1) treatment. This clonotype was sampled from a woman in her seventies with urothelial cancer. The chain uses TRBV29-1 and TRBJ2-7, with 9 bases aligning to TRBD1. The CDR3 nucleotides read TGCAGCGCCAAGCTCCGGGACAGGGACCCTGGGGAGCAGTACTTC. Its translation is CSAKLRDRDPGEQYF.